This is a list of T cell receptor beta chains from one sample in a study of T cells in Graves' hyperthyroidism and ophthalmopathy. MiXCR, run by TCRdb on the multiplex PCR reads, gives a single entry per CDR3 protein. The sample records about 300,000 distinct CDR3 sequences, about an eighth being singletons. Sequencing input: blood. Receptor source: a woman between 40 and 55 years old with Graves' hyperthyroidism. The CDR3 runs from the conserved cysteine through the conserved F or W. A D gene is named only where the DNA matches it firmly. Only some rows state a clone size, as once, few, many or a class for expanded clones.

clone size	D gene	CDR3 length	J gene	V gene	CDR3 DNA	CDR3 protein
many	NA	14	TRBJ1-1	TRBV3-1	TGTGCCAGCAGCTACAACCGACAGTATGATGAAGCTTTCTTT	CASSYNRQYDEAFF
many	TRBD1	17	TRBJ2-2	TRBV28	TGTGCCAGCAGTTTTCTCAGGACAGGGGGAGGCACCGGGGAGCTGTTTTTT	CASSFLRTGGGTGELFF
NA	NA	13	TRBJ1-2	TRBV27	TGTGCCAGCAGTTTAATTCCCGGGGGTGGCTACACCTTC	CASSLIPGGGYTF
NA	NA	15	TRBJ1-1	TRBV5-6	TGTGCCAGCAGCTTGCAGGGATGGGGGAACACTGAAGCTTTCTTT	CASSLQGWGNTEAFF
many	TRBD1	14	TRBJ1-1	TRBV12-3/TRBV12-4	TGTGCCAGCTTGAAGACAGGGGTGAACACTGAAGCTTTCTTT	CASLKTGVNTEAFF
NA	TRBD1	14	TRBJ1-1	TRBV16	TGTGCCAGCAGCGGCGGCAGGGGGCATTCTGAAGCTTTCTTT	CASSGGRGHSEAFF
many	NA	15	TRBJ1-4	TRBV5-6	TGTGCCAGCAGCTTGGCCAGGGTTAGAGGTGAAAAACTGTTTTTT	CASSLARVRGEKLFF
many	TRBD1	15	TRBJ2-5	TRBV9	TGTGCCAGCAGCGTAGGACAGGGGCCACAGAGAGGGCAGTACTTC	CASSVGQGPQRGQYF
many	TRBD1	13	TRBJ2-7	TRBV6-1	TGTGCCAGCAGAGAACAGGGGAATCTCGAGCAGTACTTC	CASREQGNLEQYF
few	TRBD2	18	TRBJ2-2	TRBV6-5	TGTGCCAGCAGTTACCGGACTAGCGGGAGAAGGAACACCGGGGAGCTGTTTTTT	CASSYRTSGRRNTGELFF
few	NA	13	TRBJ2-2	TRBV11-3	TGTGCCAGCAGTTTCAGGTACCCGGATCAGCTGTTTTTT	CASSFRYPDQLFF
few	NA	16	TRBJ2-2	TRBV7-8	TGTGCCAGCAGCTTAGTTGGCGGAACGAACACCGGGGAGCTGTTTTTT	CASSLVGGTNTGELFF
many	TRBD1	15	TRBJ2-7	TRBV28	TGTGCCAGCAGCGACAGGGGCCGGGGGATCAACCGGCAGTACTTC	CASSDRGRGINRQYF
many	NA	14	TRBJ1-6	TRBV6-1	TGTGCCAGCAGTGAAGCGGATCCTGGATCACCCCTCCACTTT	CASSEADPGSPLHF
many	NA	15	TRBJ1-5	TRBV2	TGTGCCAGCACCGAGCGGGGGGCGCGGGATCAGCCCCAGCATTTT	CASTERGARDQPQHF
many	NA	12	TRBJ2-7	TRBV30	TGTGCCTGGAGCGTGGACAGCTACGAGCAGTACTTC	CAWSVDSYEQYF
few	NA	14	TRBJ1-4	TRBV25-1	TGTGCCAGCGGCCGGGTGGGGACTAATGAAAAACTGTTTTTT	CASGRVGTNEKLFF
few	TRBD1	14	TRBJ1-2	TRBV20-1	TGCAGTGCTAGAGTTCCCGGGACAGGGGTGGGCTACACCTTC	CSARVPGTGVGYTF
many	NA	13	TRBJ1-1	TRBV3-1	TGTGCCAGCAGCCAAGATGGGGGGTCTCAAGCTTTCTTT	CASSQDGGSQAFF
NA	NA	13	TRBJ1-6	TRBV20-1	TGCAGTGCTAGAGCCCAGGGGAGTTCACCCCTCCACTTT	CSARAQGSSPLHF
NA	TRBD2	15	TRBJ2-1	TRBV11-2	TGTGCCAGCCGAGAAACTAGCGGGAGAAACAATGAGCAGTTCTTC	CASRETSGRNNEQFF
many	TRBD1	14	TRBJ1-3	TRBV12-3/TRBV12-4	TGTGCCAGCAGTCGACAGGGGACTGGAAACACCATATATTTT	CASSRQGTGNTIYF
many	TRBD2	17	TRBJ2-7	TRBV2	TGTGCCAGCAGTGAAGCTCGTAGCGGGAGGGGTTCCTACGAGCAGTACTTC	CASSEARSGRGSYEQYF
many	TRBD1	13	TRBJ2-7	TRBV29-1	TGCAGCGTTGGTCGGGACAGGGGGTACGAGCAGTACTTC	CSVGRDRGYEQYF
many	NA	15	TRBJ2-1	TRBV3-1	TGTGCCAGCAGCCAAGAAGTTCCAGGGAGTGGTGAGCAGTTCTTC	CASSQEVPGSGEQFF
many	NA	14	TRBJ2-5	TRBV7-2	TGTGCCAGCAGCTTAGGAAGCGGAGGGGAGACCCAGTACTTC	CASSLGSGGETQYF
NA	NA	16	TRBJ2-4	TRBV15	TGTGCCACCAGCAGAGATTTAAAGCTAGCCAAAAACATTCAGTACTTC	CATSRDLKLAKNIQYF
many	NA	14	TRBJ1-6	TRBV12-3/TRBV12-4	TGTGCCAGCAGTTGGACAGCCGATAATTCACCCCTCCACTTT	CASSWTADNSPLHF
few	NA	12	TRBJ1-1	TRBV7-9	TGTGCCACCGATGGAAACGGTCCTGAAGCTTTCTTT	CATDGNGPEAFF
many	NA	15	TRBJ1-2	TRBV6-6	TGTGCCAGCAGTTACTCCGGGGGTGGCTTCTATGGCTACACCTTC	CASSYSGGGFYGYTF
many	NA	14	TRBJ1-5	TRBV5-5	TGTGCCAGCAGCCGCCGGGACGAGCACCAGCCCCAGCATTTT	CASSRRDEHQPQHF
NA	NA	13	TRBJ2-1	TRBV30	TGTGCCTGGAGTGCGGTCTTCCACAATGAGCAGTTCTTC	CAWSAVFHNEQFF
few	NA	14	TRBJ1-6	TRBV5-5	TGTGCCAACAGCTCCGGACAGAGAAATTCACCCCTCCACTTT	CANSSGQRNSPLHF
many	NA	14	TRBJ1-4	TRBV12-3/TRBV12-4	TGTGCCAGCAGTTCCAGCCAGAAAAATGAAAAACTGTTTTTT	CASSSSQKNEKLFF
once	NA	14	TRBJ2-2	TRBV2	TGTGCCAGCAGTGAACTGGGACTGACCGGGGAGCTGTTTTTT	CASSELGLTGELFF